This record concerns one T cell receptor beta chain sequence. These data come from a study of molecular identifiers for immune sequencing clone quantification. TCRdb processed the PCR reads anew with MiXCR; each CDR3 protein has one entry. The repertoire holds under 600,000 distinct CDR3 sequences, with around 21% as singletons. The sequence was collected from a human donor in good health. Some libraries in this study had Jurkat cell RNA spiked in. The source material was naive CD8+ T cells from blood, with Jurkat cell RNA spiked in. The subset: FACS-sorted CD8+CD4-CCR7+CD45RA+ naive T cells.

This CDR3 is CASSQTGRGIDGYTF. The CDR3 region has the DNA TGCGCCAGCAGCCAAACCGGACGGGGGATCGATGGCTACACCTTC. The chain carries TRBV4-1 and TRBJ1-2; D is possibly TRBD1 (5 bases). The CDR3 runs 15 residues. The germline V gene encodes CDR1 MGHRA and CDR2 YSYEKL. V was pared by 2 bases and J by 6 bases, with 16 bases between.